These 5 T cell receptor beta chains originate from one sample sequenced in a study of vaccination effects on CD4 cells after COVID-19. Viral peptide pools were used in the ViraFEST assay to expand antigen-specific CD4+ T cells, and sequencing came afterward. The authors isolated CD4+ T cells after around nine days of culture. Having tested negative for nucleocapsid antibodies, the vaccine recipients showed no prior SARS-CoV-2 infection. Generated by immunoSEQ multiplex PCR, the TCRdb table keeps only in-frame clones and is missing some. Of tens of thousands of clones in the sample, more than 60% were seen once. Their specific antigens are unknown. The sequencing here drew on CD4+ T cells from PBMCs cultured with SARS-CoV-2 spike peptides, taken before COVID-19 vaccination. The origin of the receptors is a human donor who received a COVID-19 vaccine.

This chain links TRBV5-6 with TRBJ2-1; 10 positions match TRBD2. V trimming: 1 base; J trimming: 10 bases; junction bases outside the gene matches: 5. This CDR3 has 14 amino acids. Germline V gene data show CDR1 as SGHDT and CDR2 as YYEEEE. The CDR3 region is CASSLSGRAGEQFF. In nucleotides, the CDR3 is TGTGCCAGCAGCTTGAGCGGGAGGGCCGGGGAGCAGTTCTTC.

This chain links TRBV5-8 with TRBJ2-1; D is perhaps TRBD1 (5 bases). Germline assignment: CDR1 SGHTS and CDR2 YDEGEE. The germline V and J ends were trimmed by 4 bases and 7 bases, with 21 bases remaining between them. The CDR3 loop spans 16 amino acids. In DNA, the CDR3 is TGTGCCAGCAGCCCCGACCACGACAGCGTCTGGAATGAGCAGTTCTTC. Translated: CASSPDHDSVWNEQFF.

The chain recombines TRBV2 with TRBJ1-1, with 9 nucleotides matching TRBD1. With V trimmed by 7 bases and J by 4 bases, 7 bases remained unmatched. The length of the CDR3 is 14 residues. Germline assignment: CDR1 SNHLY and CDR2 FYNNEI. The CDR3 bases are TGTGCCAGCAAAATTGGACAGGGGAGCACTGAAGCTTTCTTT. This translates into CASKIGQGSTEAFF.

The chain recombines TRBV11-2 with TRBJ2-3; D gene unclear. This CDR3 is 12 amino acids long. V was pared by 7 bases and J by 0 bases, with 5 bases between. Germline CDR1 reads SGHAT; CDR2 reads FQNNGV. The CDR3 bases are TGTGCCAGCACCCCTAGCACAGATACGCAGTATTTT. It is translated as CASTPSTDTQYF.

The chain joins TRBV24-1 to TRBJ2-1; 7 nucleotides align to TRBD2. With 3 bases clipped from V and 7 bases from J, the junction kept 8 bases outside the gene matches. The CDR3 extends over 15 amino acids. Germline loops: CDR1 KGHDR, CDR2 SFDVKD. CDR3 nucleotides: TGTGCCACCAGTGATGGGGGGGGGTTAGGAAATGAGCAGTTCTTC. Translated: CATSDGGGLGNEQFF.